These 2 T cell receptor beta chains share one sample of origin, sequenced in a study of tissue T cells after allogeneic stem cell transplantation. Sequencing was performed with immunoSEQ multiplex PCR; in TCRdb, only in-frame clones are kept and a portion is missing. The sample yields fewer than 30,000 clones, 73% seen once. The sample here was tissue from the ileum, taken at autopsy. These receptors all stem from a female donor of 60 years or more with lung cancer.

The chain uses TRBV30 and TRBJ1-2; tentatively, D is TRBD1 (5 bases). This CDR3 has 14 residues. V was trimmed by 2 bases and J by 6 bases, leaving 16 bases between them. Germline CDR1 reads GTSNPN; CDR2 reads SVGIG (reference sequence). DNA for the CDR3: TGTGCCTGGAGTCCGACGGTGCAGGACAATGGCTACACCTTC. Its translation is CAWSPTVQDNGYTF.

V is TRBV7-2 and J is TRBJ2-7; tentative D call: TRBD2 (6 bases). The CDR3 extends over 14 amino acids. V was cut by 4 bases and J by 2 bases, with 12 bases left in between. Germline V CDR1 and CDR2: SGHTA, FQGNSA. CDR3 loop: CASSSTRSAYEQYF. For the CDR3, the DNA is TGTGCCAGCAGCTCGACTAGGTCGGCCTACGAGCAGTACTTC.